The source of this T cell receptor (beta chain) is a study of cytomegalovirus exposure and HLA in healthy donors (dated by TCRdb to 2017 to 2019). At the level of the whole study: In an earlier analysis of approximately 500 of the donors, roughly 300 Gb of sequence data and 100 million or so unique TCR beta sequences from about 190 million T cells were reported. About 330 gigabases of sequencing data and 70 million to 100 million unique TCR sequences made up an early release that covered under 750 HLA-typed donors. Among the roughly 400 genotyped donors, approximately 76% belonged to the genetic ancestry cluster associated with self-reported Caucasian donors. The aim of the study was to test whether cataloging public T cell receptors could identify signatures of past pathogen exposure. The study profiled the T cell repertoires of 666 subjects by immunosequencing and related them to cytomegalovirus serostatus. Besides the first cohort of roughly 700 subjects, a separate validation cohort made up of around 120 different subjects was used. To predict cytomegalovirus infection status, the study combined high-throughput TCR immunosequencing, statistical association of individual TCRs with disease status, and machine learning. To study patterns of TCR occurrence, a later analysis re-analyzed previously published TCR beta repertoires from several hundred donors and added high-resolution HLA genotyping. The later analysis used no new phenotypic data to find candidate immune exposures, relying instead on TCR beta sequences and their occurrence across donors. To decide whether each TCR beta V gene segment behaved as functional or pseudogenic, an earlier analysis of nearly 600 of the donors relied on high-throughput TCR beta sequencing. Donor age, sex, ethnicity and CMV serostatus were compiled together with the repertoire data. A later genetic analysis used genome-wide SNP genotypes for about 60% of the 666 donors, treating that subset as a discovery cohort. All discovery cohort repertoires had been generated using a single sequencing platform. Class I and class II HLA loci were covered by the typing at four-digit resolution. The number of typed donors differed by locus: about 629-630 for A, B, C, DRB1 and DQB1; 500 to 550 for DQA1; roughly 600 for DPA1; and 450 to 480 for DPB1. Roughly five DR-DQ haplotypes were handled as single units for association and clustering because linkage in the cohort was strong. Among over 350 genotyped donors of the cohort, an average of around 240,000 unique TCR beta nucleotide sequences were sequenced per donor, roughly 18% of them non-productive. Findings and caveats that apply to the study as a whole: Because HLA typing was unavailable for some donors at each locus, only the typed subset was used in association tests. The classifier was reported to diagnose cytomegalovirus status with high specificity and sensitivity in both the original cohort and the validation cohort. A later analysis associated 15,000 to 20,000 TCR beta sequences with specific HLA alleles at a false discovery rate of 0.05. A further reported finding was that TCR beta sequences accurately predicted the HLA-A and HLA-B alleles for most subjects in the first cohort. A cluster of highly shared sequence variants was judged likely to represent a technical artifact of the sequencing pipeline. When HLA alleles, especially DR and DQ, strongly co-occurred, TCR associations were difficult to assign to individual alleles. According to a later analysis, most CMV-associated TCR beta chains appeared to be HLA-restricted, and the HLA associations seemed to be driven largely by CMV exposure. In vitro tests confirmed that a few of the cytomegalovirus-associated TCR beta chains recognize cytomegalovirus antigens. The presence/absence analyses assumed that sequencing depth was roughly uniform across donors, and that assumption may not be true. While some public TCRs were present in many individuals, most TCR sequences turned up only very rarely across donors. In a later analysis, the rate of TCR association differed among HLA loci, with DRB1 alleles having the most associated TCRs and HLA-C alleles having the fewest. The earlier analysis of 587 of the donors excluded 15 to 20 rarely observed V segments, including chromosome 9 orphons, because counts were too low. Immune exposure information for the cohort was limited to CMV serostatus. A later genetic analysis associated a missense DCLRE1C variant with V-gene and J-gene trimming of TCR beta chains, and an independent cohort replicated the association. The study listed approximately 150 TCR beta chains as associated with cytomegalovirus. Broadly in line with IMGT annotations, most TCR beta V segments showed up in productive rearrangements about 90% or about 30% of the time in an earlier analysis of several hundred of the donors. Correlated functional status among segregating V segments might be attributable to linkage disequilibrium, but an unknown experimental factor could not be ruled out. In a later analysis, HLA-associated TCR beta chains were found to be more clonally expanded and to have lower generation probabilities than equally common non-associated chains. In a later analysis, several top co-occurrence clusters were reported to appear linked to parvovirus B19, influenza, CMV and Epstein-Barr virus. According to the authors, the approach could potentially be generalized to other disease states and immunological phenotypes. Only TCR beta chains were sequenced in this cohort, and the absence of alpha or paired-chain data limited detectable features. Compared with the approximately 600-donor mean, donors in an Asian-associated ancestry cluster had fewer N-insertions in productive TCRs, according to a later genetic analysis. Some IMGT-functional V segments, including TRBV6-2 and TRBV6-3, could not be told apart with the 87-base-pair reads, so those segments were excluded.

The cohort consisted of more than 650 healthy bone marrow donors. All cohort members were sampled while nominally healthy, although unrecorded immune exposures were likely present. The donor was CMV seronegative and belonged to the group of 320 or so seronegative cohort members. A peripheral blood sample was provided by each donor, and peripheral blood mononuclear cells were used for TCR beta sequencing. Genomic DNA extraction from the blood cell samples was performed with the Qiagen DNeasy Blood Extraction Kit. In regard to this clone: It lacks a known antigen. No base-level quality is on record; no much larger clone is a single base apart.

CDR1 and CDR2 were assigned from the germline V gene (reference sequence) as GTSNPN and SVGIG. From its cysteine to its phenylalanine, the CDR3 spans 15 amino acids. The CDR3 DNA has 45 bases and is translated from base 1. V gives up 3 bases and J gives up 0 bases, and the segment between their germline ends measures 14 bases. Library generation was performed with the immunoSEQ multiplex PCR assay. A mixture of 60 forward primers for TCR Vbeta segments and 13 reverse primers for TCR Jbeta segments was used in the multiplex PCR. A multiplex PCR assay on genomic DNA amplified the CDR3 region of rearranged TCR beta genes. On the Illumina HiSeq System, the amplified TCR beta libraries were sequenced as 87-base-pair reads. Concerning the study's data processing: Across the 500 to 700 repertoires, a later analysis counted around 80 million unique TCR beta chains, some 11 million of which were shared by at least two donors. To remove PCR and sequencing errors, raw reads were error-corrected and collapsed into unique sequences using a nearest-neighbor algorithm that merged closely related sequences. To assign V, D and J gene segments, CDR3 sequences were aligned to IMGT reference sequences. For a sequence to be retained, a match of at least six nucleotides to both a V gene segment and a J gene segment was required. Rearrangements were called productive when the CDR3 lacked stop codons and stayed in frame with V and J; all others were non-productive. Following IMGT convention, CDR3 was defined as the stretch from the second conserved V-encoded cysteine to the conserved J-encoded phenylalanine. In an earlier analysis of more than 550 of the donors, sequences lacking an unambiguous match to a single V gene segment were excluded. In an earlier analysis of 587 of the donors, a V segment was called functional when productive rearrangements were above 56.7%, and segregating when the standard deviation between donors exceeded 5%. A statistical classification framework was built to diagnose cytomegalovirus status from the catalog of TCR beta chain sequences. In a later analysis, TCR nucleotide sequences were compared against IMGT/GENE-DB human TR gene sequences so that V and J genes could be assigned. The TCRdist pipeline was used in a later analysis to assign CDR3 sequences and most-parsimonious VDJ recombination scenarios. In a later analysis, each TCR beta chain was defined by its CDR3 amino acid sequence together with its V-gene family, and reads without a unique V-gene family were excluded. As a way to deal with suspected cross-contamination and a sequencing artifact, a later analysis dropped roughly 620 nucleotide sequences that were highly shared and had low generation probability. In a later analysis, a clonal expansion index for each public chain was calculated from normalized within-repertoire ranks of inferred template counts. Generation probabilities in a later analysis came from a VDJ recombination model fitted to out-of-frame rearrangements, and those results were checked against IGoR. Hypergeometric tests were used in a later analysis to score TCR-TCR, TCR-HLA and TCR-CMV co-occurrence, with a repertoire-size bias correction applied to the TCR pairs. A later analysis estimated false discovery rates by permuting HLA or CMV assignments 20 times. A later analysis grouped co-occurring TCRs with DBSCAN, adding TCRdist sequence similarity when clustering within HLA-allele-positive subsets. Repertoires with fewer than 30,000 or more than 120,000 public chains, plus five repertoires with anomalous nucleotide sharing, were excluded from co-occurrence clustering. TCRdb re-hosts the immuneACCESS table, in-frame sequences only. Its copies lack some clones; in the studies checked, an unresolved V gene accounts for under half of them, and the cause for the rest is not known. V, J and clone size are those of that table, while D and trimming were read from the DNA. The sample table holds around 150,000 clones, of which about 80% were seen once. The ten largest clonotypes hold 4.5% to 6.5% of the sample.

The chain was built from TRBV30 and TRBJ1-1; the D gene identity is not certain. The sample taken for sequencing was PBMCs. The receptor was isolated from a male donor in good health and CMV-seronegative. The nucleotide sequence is TGTGCCTGGAGAGCCACGGGGTTCATGAACACTGAAGCTTTCTTT. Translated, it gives CAWRATGFMNTEAFF.